These 10 T cell receptor beta chains share one sample of origin, sequenced in a study of vaccination and CD4 T cells after COVID-19. The treatment denotes: roughly ten-day PBMC culture with coronavirus spike peptide pools or control peptides (ViraFEST assay). For these TCRs, the target antigens are not known. Scientists ran DNA taken from cultured CD4+ T cells through the Oncomine TCR Beta short-read assay for sequencing. TCRdb passed the PCR reads through MiXCR, listing each CDR3 protein once. This table holds about 19,000 distinct CDR3 sequences, about two fifths found once. Sequencing used cultured CD4+ T cells from blood. These receptors came from a human donor with COVID-19.

The chain links TRBV6-1 to TRBJ2-1; possible D gene TRBD2, 6 bases. CDR1 and CDR2 (germline): MNHNS, SASEGT. This CDR3 is 16 amino acids long. The V end lost 2 bases, the J end lost 1 base, and 12 bases lay between the germline ends. CDR3 nucleotide sequence: TGTGCCAGCAGTGAATACCGGGGGTATTCCTACAATGAGCAGTTCTTC. Residues: CASSEYRGYSYNEQFF.

This clonotype was recorded a few times. V gene TRBV7-2 combines with J gene TRBJ1-1; 7 nucleotides align to TRBD1. Germline values: CDR1 SGHTA, CDR2 FQGNSA. The CDR3 has 14 residues. Trimming cost V 4 bases and J 5 bases; bases outside gene matches: 7. The CDR3 region has the DNA TGTGCCAGCAGCTCTTCAGGGGGTTTGACTGAAGCTTTCTTT. It translates to CASSSSGGLTEAFF.

This chain links TRBV12-3 or TRBV12-4 with TRBJ1-2; D remains unclear. CDR3 length: 15 residues. The V end lost 6 bases, the J end lost 2 bases, and 16 bases lay between the germline ends. The CDR3 region is CASSAGSLGNYGYTF. In DNA, the CDR3 is TGTGCCAGCAGCGCGGGCTCTTTGGGAAACTATGGCTACACCTTC.

The V call is TRBV28, the J call TRBJ2-2, with no clear D. CDR1 MDHEN and CDR2 SYDVKM come from the germline V gene. Trimming pared 1 base from V and 4 bases from J, leaving 10 bases between. This CDR3 is built from 15 residues. The CDR3 spells CASSLLTSSTGELFF. In nucleotides, the CDR3 is TGTGCCAGCAGTTTATTAACGTCGAGCACCGGGGAGCTGTTTTTT.

This clonotype has just a few counts. This chain links TRBV27 with TRBJ1-1; D is unresolved. This CDR3 has 16 amino acids. From germline, CDR1 is MNHEY and CDR2 SMNVEV (reference sequence). The V and J ends lost 3 bases and 1 base respectively, with 15 bases between them. CDR3 in amino acids: CASSFGRPPGNTEAFF. CDR3 bases: TGTGCCAGCAGTTTTGGCAGACCTCCTGGGAACACTGAAGCTTTCTTT.

The chain carries TRBV14 and TRBJ1-2; tentative D call: TRBD1 (5 bases). Germline values: CDR1 SGHDN, CDR2 FVKESK. CDR3 length equals 15 residues. Deletions cut 1 base from V and 8 bases from J, with 17 bases between. The CDR3 sequence is CASSQGLGTVGGYTF. The CDR3 DNA is TGTGCCAGCAGCCAAGGGCTCGGGACGGTGGGGGGCTACACCTTC.

This clonotype occurred a few times. The chain is built from TRBV10-1 and TRBJ1-2, with unresolved D. V lost 2 bases and J lost 7, with 17 bases in between. The CDR3 extends over 15 amino acids. Germline values: CDR1 WNHNN, CDR2 SYGVQD (reference sequence). The CDR3 loop reads CASSEVGLPTGGYTF. As DNA, the CDR3 is TGCGCCAGCAGTGAGGTTGGCCTACCAACGGGTGGCTACACCTTC.

V usage is TRBV11-2 and J usage is TRBJ2-3, with TRBD1 identical over 8 bases. Germline-derived CDR1 and CDR2 are SGHAT and FQNNGV. With 6 bases clipped from V and 1 base from J, the junction kept 6 bases outside the gene matches. This CDR3 is 15 amino acids long. The CDR3 DNA sequence: TGTGCCAGCAGAAGGACAGGGAGAGGCACAGATACGCAGTATTTT. As protein: CASRRTGRGTDTQYF.

The table lists this clonotype with a few counts. The J gene is TRBJ1-1, the V gene TRBV20-1; D not certain. The V end lost 6 bases, the J end lost 1 base, and 15 bases lay between the germline ends. The CDR3 totals 14 residues. CDR1 is DFQATT, CDR2 SNEGSKA, per germline (reference sequence). CDR3 nucleotides: TGCAGTGCCATGAGGGCCGTCGAGAACACTGAAGCTTTCTTT. Translating gives CSAMRAVENTEAFF.

This sequence joins TRBV20-1 and TRBJ1-5, with 8 bases matching TRBD1. Losses at the gene ends were 6 bases for V and 4 bases for J; bases not matched to a gene: 5. The CDR3 has 13 amino acids. CDR1 is DFQATT and CDR2 is SNEGSKA in the germline V gene (reference sequence). The CDR3 is CSAPTGVNQPQHF. CDR3 DNA sequence: TGCAGTGCCCCGACAGGGGTGAATCAGCCCCAGCATTTT.